Here is one TCR beta chain with its context. No antigen is known for it. The source of the sample is a study of T cell responses to AZD1222 COVID-19 vaccine. General study points: Vaccine-associated CD4 TCRs ranged over spike, dominating at 160-218 and 743-854. Clonal diversity was possibly underestimated; the donors were predominantly white British and more often female. When two AZD1222 doses had been given, Spike-specific TCR breadth and depth rose.

Germline CDR1 is MNHEY and CDR2 is SVGEGT. The CDR3 is made up of 15 amino acids. Between the trimmed V and J ends, which lost 6 bases and 0 bases, there was a span of 14 bases. The protocol was immunoSEQ multiplex PCR, while the TCRdb copy is restricted to in-frame clones and leaves out a portion. The sample lists about 160,000 clones; about 90% were seen once. This clonotype was obtained from an adult in good health. The V call is TRBV6-2 or TRBV6-3, the J call TRBJ1-1, with D hard to call. Sequencing was performed on peripheral blood, taken on day 0 of AZD1222 vaccination. CDR3 amino acids: CASSFEVWMNTEAFF. DNA of the CDR3: TGTGCCAGCAGCTTTGAGGTTTGGATGAACACTGAAGCTTTCTTT.